The 23 T cell receptor beta chains reported below all come from one sample, sequenced in a study of metastatic and nonmetastatic thyroid tumors. TCRdb re-called the PCR reads with MiXCR. The sample records 30,000 or so clones, 25% being singletons. All patients were treatment-naive before thyroid surgery. Sequencing was performed on blood. These receptors came from a female donor with papillary thyroid cancer or a benign thyroid nodule (not recorded which). Some clones in this sample may be carry-over from other donors' samples.

The chain carries TRBV30 and TRBJ1-2, with D tentatively TRBD1 (6 bases). This CDR3 has 14 amino acids. Trimming took 2 bases from V and 4 from J, leaving 14 bases between them. Germline CDR1 reads GTSNPN; CDR2 reads SVGIG (reference sequence). The CDR3 protein is CAWSQQGGGYGYTF. CDR3 nucleotides: TGTGCCTGGAGTCAACAGGGAGGTGGCTATGGCTACACCTTC.

This sequence joins TRBV30 and TRBJ1-2, with D tentatively TRBD1 (5 bases). Germline V gene lookup returns CDR1 GTSNPN and CDR2 SVGIG (reference sequence). The CDR3 runs to 11 residues. Trimming removed 5 bases at V and 1 base at J, with 5 bases between. The CDR3 region has the DNA TGTGCCTGGGACAGTAACTATGGCTACACCTTC. It translates to CAWDSNYGYTF.

By sample share, this clone is medium-sized. The CDR3 DNA is TGTGCCAGCAGTGGGGACAGGGGTGTAGGGTCACCCCTCCACTTT. Translated, it gives CASSGDRGVGSPLHF. The chain links TRBV6-1 to TRBJ1-6, with TRBD1 matching over 10 bases. After removal of 4 bases from V and 10 bases from J, the junction contained 7 bases not matched to a gene. Germline CDR1 and CDR2: MNHNS and SASEGT. The CDR3 runs 15 residues.

Points on this clone: Relative to the germline gene, one junction end is altered; a read error may explain this. The CDR3 loop reads CASSFARGGIVATQNF. The CDR3 DNA follows: TGTGCCAGCAGTTTCGCCCGGGGCGGGATAGTAGCGACCCAGAACTTC. The V call is TRBV28, the J call TRBJ2-5; D possibly corresponds to TRBD2 (6 bases). This CDR3 contains 16 residues. Germline V gene data show CDR1 as MDHEN and CDR2 as SYDVKM.

The sample holds many counts of this clone. The rearrangement links TRBV11-2 to TRBJ2-3; TRBD2 agrees at 7 bases. The CDR3 consists of 14 residues. The germline CDR1 and CDR2 sequences are SGHAT and FQNNGV. Trimming removed 2 bases from V and 3 bases from J; junction bases left unmatched: 2. Here the CDR3 reads CASSLWGGTDTQYF. The DNA of the CDR3 is TGTGCCAGCAGCTTATGGGGGGGGACAGATACGCAGTATTTT. The whole variable domain, filled in from reference TRBV11-2 and TRBJ2-3, reads EAGVAQSPRYKIIEKRQSVAFWCNPISGHATLYWYQQILGQGPKLLIQFQNNGVVDDSQLPKDRFSAERLKGVDSTLKIQPAKLEDSAVYLCASSLWGGTDTQYFGPGTRLTVL.

V usage is TRBV28 and J usage is TRBJ2-3; perhaps TRBD1 as D (6 bases). V lost 7 bases to trimming and J lost 5 bases, with 16 bases between them. The CDR3 runs to 14 residues. CDR1 is MDHEN and CDR2 is SYDVKM in the germline V gene. The CDR3 here is CASTQGSGLDTQYF. The CDR3 nucleotides are TGTGCCAGCACCCAGGGGTCTGGTTTAGATACGCAGTATTTT. Filled out from reference TRBV28 and TRBJ2-3, the complete variable domain reads DVKVTQSSRYLVKRTGEKVFLECVQDMDHENMFWYRQDPGLGLRLIYFSYDVKMKEKGDIPEGYSVSREKKERFSLILESASTNQTSMYLCASTQGSGLDTQYFGPGTRLTVL.

A few counts support this clone. The chain employs TRBV6-1 and TRBJ1-2; D gene uncertain. Germline V gene sequence: CDR1 MNHNS, CDR2 SASEGT. CDR3 size: 15 residues. Between the trimmed V and J ends, which lost 7 bases and 4 bases, there was a span of 19 bases. The CDR3 DNA is TGTGCCAGCACCTCCCGGGCGGGGTTGGGCTATGGCTACACCTTC. This translates into CASTSRAGLGYGYTF.

This clone was seen repeatedly, ten times or more. The CDR3 is CASSYSGQNGYTF. CDR3 bases: TGTGCCAGCAGTTACTCGGGACAGAATGGCTACACCTTC. V and J are TRBV6-6 and TRBJ1-2; 7 nucleotides align to TRBD1. The CDR3 is made up of 13 amino acids. V was pared by 0 bases and J by 6 bases, with 1 base of the junction left unmatched. The germline CDR1 and CDR2 sequences are MNHNY and SVGAGI (reference sequence).

This clone is classed as medium-sized. The V call is TRBV28, the J call TRBJ2-7; D possibly corresponds to TRBD2 (6 bases). Germline V gives CDR1 MDHEN, CDR2 SYDVKM. The CDR3 is 15 amino acids. Trimming took off 3 bases at V and 3 bases at J, with 15 bases between the two ends. In DNA, the CDR3 is TGTGCCAGCAGTTTTGTTCCGGGGGAGGACTACGAGCAGTACTTC. Translated: CASSFVPGEDYEQYF.

The chain joins TRBV19 to TRBJ2-3; D not certain. Germline CDR1 and CDR2: LNHDA and SQIVND (reference sequence). V lost 9 bases and J 4 bases, leaving 14 bases between the germline ends. The CDR3 runs 13 residues. The DNA of the CDR3 is TGTGCCAGCAGCCAAGCCCCGCCAGATACGCAGTATTTT. Residues: CASSQAPPDTQYF.

This chain uses TRBV28 with TRBJ2-1; 9 bases line up with TRBD2. Trimming took 3 bases from V and 13 from J; bases not matched to a gene: 16. This CDR3 has 16 amino acids. Germline V gene lookup returns CDR1 MDHEN and CDR2 SYDVKM. CDR3 sequence reads: CASSFGETSGPQAQFF. The CDR3, as DNA: TGTGCCAGCAGTTTTGGAGAGACTAGCGGTCCTCAGGCCCAGTTCTTC.

Many counts were recorded for this clone. The chain combines TRBV5-1 with TRBJ2-5, with 9 bases fitting TRBD1. Per the germline V gene, CDR1 is SGHRS and CDR2 is YFSETQ. Unmatched junction bases numbered 2, after V lost 1 base and J lost 4 bases. CDR3 length: 14 residues. The CDR3 sequence: CASSLMDRGETQYF. The DNA for the CDR3 is TGCGCCAGCAGCTTGATGGACAGGGGAGAGACCCAGTACTTC.

The chain couples TRBV11-2 to TRBJ2-7; D could derive from TRBD1 or TRBD2 (5 bases each). V lost 4 bases to trimming and J lost 10 bases, with 29 bases between them. The CDR3 totals 17 residues. The germline gives CDR1 SGHAT, CDR2 FQNNGV. The CDR3 spells CASSSLMGTTSSYGQYF. The CDR3 DNA follows: TGTGCCAGCAGCTCCCTAATGGGGACGACAAGCTCCTACGGACAGTACTTC.

In its sample, this clone was seen many times. V usage is TRBV11-3 and J usage is TRBJ2-1; 9 bases align to TRBD2. Germline loops: CDR1 SGHNT, CDR2 YENEEA. V was clipped by 8 bases and J by 8 bases; unmatched bases: 13. The CDR3 is 15 residues long. The DNA of the CDR3 is TGTGCCAGCCGGGTACAAGGACTAGCGTCTCATGAGCAGTTCTTC. Amino acid sequence: CASRVQGLASHEQFF.

This chain's CDR3 is CASSTLGGLAGPEQFF. The DNA for the CDR3 is TGTGCCAGCAGCACCCTCGGGGGACTAGCGGGACCAGAGCAGTTCTTC. V gene TRBV9 combines with J gene TRBJ2-1, with 13 bases that match TRBD2. The germline V gene has CDR1 SGDLS and CDR2 YYNGEE. This CDR3 contains 16 residues. V lost 4 bases and J lost 10; bases outside the gene matches: 11.

The chain has TRBV7-9 and TRBJ1-1, with a weak D call TRBD1 (6 bases). This CDR3 comprises 13 residues. Trimming removed 5 bases at V and 5 bases at J, with 12 bases between. Germline-derived CDR1 and CDR2 are SEHNR and FQNEAQ (reference sequence). The CDR3 nucleotides are TGTGCCAGCAGCCCACAGGGTCTGACTGAAGCTTTCTTT. Protein: CASSPQGLTEAFF.

There are many counts of this clone. The V gene is TRBV12-3 or TRBV12-4, the J gene TRBJ1-6; no firm D call. The CDR3 contains 13 residues. Trimming took off 9 bases at V and 8 bases at J, with 14 bases between the two ends. CDR3 sequence (DNA): TGTGCCAGTGGGCCGGAGGAGCATTCACCCCTCCACTTT. Its translation: CASGPEEHSPLHF.

Ten or more counts support this clone. The chain carries TRBV19 and TRBJ2-7; either TRBD1 or TRBD2 may fit D (5 bases each). The CDR3 extends over 15 amino acids. CDR1 is LNHDA, CDR2 SQIVND, per germline (reference sequence). The germline V and J ends were trimmed by 3 bases and 3 bases, with 15 bases remaining between them. The DNA for the CDR3 is TGTGCCAGTAGTATCCCCCGGGACGGGCTCTACGAGCAGTACTTC. Translation: CASSIPRDGLYEQYF.

This clone was detected only a few times. The chain links TRBV6-1 to TRBJ1-1; D gene ambiguous. This CDR3 region has 13 residues. V was clipped by 7 bases and J by 1 base, with 10 bases between them. Germline V gene sequence: CDR1 MNHNS, CDR2 SASEGT. In DNA form, the CDR3 reads TGTGCCAGCACTGCCCGGGAGAACACTGAAGCTTTCTTT. It is translated as CASTARENTEAFF.

The rearrangement uses TRBV10-3 and TRBJ1-2; D call uncertain. The CDR3 covers 13 residues. V dropped 0 bases and J dropped 8 bases, with 10 bases sitting between them. Germline values: CDR1 ENHRY, CDR2 SYGVKD. The CDR3 DNA sequence: TGTGCCATCAGTGAGTCGATGGGAAGCGGCTACACCTTC. Encoded protein: CAISESMGSGYTF.

For this clone: Compared with germline, one end of the junction differs, possibly owing to a read error. The chain links TRBV20-1 to TRBJ1-5, with no clear D. Germline CDR1 DFQATT, CDR2 SNEGSKA (reference sequence). This CDR3 region has 17 residues. CDR3 sequence: CSARNPTGGSCNKPQHF. The CDR3 bases are TGCAGTGCTAGAAATCCCACCGGAGGTTCTTGCAATAAGCCCCAGCATTTT.

The chain recombines TRBV5-1 with TRBJ2-1, with 8 nucleotides matching TRBD2. The germline gives CDR1 SGHRS, CDR2 YFSETQ. There are 16 residues in the CDR3. J was trimmed by 2 bases and V by 0 bases; bases with no gene match: 4. CDR3: CASSLVPSGPYNEQFF. Written as DNA, the CDR3 is TGCGCCAGCAGCTTGGTCCCTAGCGGGCCCTACAATGAGCAGTTCTTC.

The sample holds many counts of this clone. The genes are TRBV6-1 and TRBJ2-7, with no clear D. The ends were cut back, 6 bases at V and 7 bases at J, with 19 bases in the middle. This CDR3 spans 14 amino acids. Germline values: CDR1 MNHNS, CDR2 SASEGT. CDR3 bases: TGTGCCAGCAGAAGGACGGTACTCTACGATGAGCAGTACTTC. This sequence encodes CASRRTVLYDEQYF.